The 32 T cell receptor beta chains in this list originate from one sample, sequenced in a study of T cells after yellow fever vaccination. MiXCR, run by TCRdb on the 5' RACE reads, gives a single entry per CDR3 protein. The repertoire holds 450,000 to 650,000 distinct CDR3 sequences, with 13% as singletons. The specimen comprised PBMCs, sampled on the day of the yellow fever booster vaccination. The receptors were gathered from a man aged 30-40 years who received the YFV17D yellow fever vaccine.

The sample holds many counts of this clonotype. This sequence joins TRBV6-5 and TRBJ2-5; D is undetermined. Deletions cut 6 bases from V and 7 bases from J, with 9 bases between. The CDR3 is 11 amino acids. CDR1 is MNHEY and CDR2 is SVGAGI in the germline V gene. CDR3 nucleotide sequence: TGTGCCAGCAGGGACCTCGGGACCCAGTACTTC. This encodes CASRDLGTQYF.

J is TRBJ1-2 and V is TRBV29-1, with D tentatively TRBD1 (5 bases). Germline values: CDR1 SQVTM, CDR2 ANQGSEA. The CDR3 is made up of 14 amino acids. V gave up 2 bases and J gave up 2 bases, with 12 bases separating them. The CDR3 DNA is TGCAGCGTTGAACCCCAGGGCACCAACTATGGCTACACCTTC. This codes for CSVEPQGTNYGYTF.

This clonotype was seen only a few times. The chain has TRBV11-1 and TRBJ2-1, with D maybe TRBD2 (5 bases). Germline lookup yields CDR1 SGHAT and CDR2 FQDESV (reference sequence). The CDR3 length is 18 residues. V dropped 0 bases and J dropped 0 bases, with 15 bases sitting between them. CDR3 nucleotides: TGTGCCAGCAGCTTAGCCGGTAGCAGCGGTAACTCCTACAATGAGCAGTTCTTC. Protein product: CASSLAGSSGNSYNEQFF.

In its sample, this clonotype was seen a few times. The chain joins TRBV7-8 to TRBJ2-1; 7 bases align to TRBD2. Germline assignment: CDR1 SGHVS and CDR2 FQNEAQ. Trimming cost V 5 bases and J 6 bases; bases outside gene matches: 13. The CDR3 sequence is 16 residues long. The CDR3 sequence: CASSPGRGGYPNEQFF. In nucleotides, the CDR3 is TGTGCCAGCAGCCCAGGGAGGGGCGGCTATCCCAATGAGCAGTTCTTC.

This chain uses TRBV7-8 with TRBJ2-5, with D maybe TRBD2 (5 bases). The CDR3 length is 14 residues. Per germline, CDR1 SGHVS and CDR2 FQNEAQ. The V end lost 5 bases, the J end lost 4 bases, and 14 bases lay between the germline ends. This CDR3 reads CASSPWESGETQYF. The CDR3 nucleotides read TGTGCCAGCAGCCCCTGGGAGTCGGGAGAGACCCAGTACTTC.

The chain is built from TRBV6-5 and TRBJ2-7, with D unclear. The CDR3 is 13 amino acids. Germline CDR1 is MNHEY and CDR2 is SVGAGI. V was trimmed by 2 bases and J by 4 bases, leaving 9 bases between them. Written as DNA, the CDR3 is TGTGCCAGCAGTTACGGCGACTTTTACGAGCAGTACTTC. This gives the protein CASSYGDFYEQYF.

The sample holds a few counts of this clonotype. In DNA, the CDR3 is TGTGCCAGCAGCTTAGATGCAGGTAGCACAGATACGCAGTATTTT. Translating gives CASSLDAGSTDTQYF. V gene TRBV7-2 combines with J gene TRBJ2-3; D unclear. Germline loops: CDR1 SGHTA, CDR2 FQGNSA. V was shortened by 1 base and J by 0 bases, with 8 bases between the two germline ends. The CDR3 spans 15 residues.

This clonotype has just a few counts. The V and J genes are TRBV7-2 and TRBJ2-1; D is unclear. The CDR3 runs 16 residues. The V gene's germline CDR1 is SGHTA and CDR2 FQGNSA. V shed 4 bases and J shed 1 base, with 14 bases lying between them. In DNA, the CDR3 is TGTGCCAGCAGCTCATACGGACCGCGATCCTACAATGAGCAGTTCTTC. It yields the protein CASSSYGPRSYNEQFF.

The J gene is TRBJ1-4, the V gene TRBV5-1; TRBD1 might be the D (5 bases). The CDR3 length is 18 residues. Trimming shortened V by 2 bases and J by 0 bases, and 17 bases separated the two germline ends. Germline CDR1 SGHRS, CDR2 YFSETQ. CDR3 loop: CASSFGTSAPPTNEKLFF. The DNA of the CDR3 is TGCGCCAGCAGCTTTGGGACCTCAGCCCCCCCAACTAATGAAAAACTGTTTTTT.

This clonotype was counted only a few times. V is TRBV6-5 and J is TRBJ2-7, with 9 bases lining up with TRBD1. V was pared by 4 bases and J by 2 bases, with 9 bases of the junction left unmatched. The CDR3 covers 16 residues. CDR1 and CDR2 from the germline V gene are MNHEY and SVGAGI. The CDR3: CASSSYGTGIAYEQYF. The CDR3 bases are TGTGCCAGCAGTTCCTACGGGACAGGGATAGCCTACGAGCAGTACTTC.

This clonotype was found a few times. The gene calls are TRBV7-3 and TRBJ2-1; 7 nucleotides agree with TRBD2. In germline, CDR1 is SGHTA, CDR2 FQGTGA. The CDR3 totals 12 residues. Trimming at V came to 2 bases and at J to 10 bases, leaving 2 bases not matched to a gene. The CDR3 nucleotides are TGTGCCAGCAGCTTAGGGGGGGAGGAGCAGTTCTTC. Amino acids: CASSLGGEEQFF.

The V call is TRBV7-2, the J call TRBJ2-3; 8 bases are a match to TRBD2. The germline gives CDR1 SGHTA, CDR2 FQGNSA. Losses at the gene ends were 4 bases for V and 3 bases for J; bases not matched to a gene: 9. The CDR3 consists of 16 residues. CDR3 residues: CASSSNAGGRTDTQYF. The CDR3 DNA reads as TGTGCCAGCAGCTCCAACGCGGGGGGCAGGACAGATACGCAGTATTTT.

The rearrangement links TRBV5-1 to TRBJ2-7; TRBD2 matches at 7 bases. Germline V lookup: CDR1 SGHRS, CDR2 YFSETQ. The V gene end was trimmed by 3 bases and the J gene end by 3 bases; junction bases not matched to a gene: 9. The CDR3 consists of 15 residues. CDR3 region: CASSSWGEGVYEQYF. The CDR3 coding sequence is TGCGCCAGCAGCTCGTGGGGGGAGGGCGTCTACGAGCAGTACTTC.

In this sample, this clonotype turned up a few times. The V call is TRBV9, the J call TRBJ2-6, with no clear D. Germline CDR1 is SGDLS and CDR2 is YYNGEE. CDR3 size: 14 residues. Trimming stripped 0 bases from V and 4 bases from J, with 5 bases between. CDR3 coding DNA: TGTGCCAGCAGCGTAGGCACGGGGGCCAACGTCCTGACTTTC. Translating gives CASSVGTGANVLTF.

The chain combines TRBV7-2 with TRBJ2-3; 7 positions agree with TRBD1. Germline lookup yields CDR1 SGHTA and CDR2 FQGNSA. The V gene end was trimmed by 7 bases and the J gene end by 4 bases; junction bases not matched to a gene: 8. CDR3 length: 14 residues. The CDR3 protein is CASKRGTGADTQYF. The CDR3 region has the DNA TGTGCCAGCAAGAGGGGCACAGGGGCAGATACGCAGTATTTT.

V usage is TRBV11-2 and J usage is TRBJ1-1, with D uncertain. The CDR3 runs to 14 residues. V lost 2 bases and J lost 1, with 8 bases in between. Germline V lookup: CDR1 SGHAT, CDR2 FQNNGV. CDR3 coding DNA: TGTGCCAGCAGCTTACGCATACCGAACACTGAAGCTTTCTTT. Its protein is CASSLRIPNTEAFF.

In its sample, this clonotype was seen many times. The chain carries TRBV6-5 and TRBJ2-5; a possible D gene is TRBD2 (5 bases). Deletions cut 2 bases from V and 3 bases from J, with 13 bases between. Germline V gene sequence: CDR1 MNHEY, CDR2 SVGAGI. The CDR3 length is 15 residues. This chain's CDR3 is CASSYIRNGKETQYF. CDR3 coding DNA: TGTGCCAGCAGTTACATCAGAAACGGGAAAGAGACCCAGTACTTC.

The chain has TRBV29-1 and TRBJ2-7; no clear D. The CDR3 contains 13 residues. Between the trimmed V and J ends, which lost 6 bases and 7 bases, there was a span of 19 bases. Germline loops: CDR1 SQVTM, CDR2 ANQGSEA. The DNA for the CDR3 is TGCAGCGTCGCCGGGCTCTCCGAAGGGGAGCAGTACTTC. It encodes CSVAGLSEGEQYF.

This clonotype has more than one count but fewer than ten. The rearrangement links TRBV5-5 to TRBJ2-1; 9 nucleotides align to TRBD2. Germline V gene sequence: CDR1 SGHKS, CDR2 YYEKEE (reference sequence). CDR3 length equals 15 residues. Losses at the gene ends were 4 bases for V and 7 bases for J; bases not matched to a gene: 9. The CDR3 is CASSPPSGAVNEQFF. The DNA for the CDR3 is TGTGCCAGCAGCCCCCCTAGCGGGGCGGTTAATGAGCAGTTCTTC. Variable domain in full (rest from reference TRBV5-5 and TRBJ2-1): DAGVTQSPTHLIKTRGQQVTLRCSPISGHKSVSWYQQVLGQGPQFIFQYYEKEERGRGNFPDRFSARQFPNYSSELNVNALLLGDSALYLCASSPPSGAVNEQFFGPGTRLTVL.

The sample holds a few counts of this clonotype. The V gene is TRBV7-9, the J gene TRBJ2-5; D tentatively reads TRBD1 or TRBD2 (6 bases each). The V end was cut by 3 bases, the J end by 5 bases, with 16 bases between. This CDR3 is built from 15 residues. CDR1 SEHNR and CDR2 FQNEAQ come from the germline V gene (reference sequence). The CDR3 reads CASSFNVGGRETQYF. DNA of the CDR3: TGTGCCAGCAGCTTCAATGTCGGGGGCCGGGAGACCCAGTACTTC.

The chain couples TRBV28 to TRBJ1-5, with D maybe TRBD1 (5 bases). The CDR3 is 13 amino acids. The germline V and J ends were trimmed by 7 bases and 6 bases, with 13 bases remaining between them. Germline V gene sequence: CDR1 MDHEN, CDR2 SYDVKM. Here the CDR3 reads CASTPDRGQPQHF. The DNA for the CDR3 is TGTGCCAGCACCCCGGATAGGGGTCAGCCCCAGCATTTT.

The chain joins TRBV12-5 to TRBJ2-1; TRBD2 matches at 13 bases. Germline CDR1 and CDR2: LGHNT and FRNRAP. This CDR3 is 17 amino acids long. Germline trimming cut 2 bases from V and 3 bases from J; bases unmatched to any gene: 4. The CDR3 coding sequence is TGTGCTAGTGGTTTGATCCGGACTAGCGGGAGCTACAATGAGCAGTTCTTC. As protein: CASGLIRTSGSYNEQFF.

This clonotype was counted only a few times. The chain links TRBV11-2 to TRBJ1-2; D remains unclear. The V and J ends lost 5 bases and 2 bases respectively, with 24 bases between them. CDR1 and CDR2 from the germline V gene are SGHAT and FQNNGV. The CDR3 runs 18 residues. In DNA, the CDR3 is TGTGCCAGCAGCACCTTTAGGTTGGGGAGGGTCGGGAACTATGGCTACACCTTC. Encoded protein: CASSTFRLGRVGNYGYTF.

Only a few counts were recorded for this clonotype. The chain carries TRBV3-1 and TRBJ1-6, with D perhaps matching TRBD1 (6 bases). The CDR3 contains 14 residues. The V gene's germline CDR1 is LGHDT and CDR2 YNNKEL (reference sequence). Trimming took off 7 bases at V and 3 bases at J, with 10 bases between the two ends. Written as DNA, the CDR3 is TGTGCCAGCACCAACAGGGACTATAATTCACCCCTCCACTTT. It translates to CASTNRDYNSPLHF. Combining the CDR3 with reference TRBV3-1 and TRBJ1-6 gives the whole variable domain DTAVSQTPKYLVTQMGNDKSIKCEQNLGHDTMYWYKQDSKKFLKIMFSYNNKELIINETVPNRFSPKSPDKAHLNLHINSLELGDSAVYFCASTNRDYNSPLHFGNGTRLTVT.

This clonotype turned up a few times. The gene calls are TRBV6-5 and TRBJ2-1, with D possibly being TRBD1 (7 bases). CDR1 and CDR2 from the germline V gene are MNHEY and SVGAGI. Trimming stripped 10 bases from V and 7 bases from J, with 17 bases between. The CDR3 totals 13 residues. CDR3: CATRGGGKNEQFF. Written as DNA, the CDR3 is TGTGCCACCCGTGGAGGGGGCAAGAATGAGCAGTTCTTC.

The CDR3: CSFKRDINEQFF. CDR3 DNA: TGCAGCTTCAAGCGGGATATTAATGAGCAGTTCTTC. The chain couples TRBV29-1 to TRBJ2-1; 7 bases map to TRBD2. This CDR3 has 12 amino acids. The V gene's germline CDR1 is SQVTM and CDR2 ANQGSEA. The V segment lost 8 bases and the J segment 7 bases; nucleotides outside the gene matches: 8.

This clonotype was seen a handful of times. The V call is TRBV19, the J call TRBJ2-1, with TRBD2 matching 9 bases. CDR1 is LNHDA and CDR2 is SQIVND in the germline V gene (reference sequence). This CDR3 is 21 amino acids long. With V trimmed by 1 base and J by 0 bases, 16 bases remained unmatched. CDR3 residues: CASSIGIKGRLAVSSYNEQFF. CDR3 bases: TGTGCCAGTAGTATAGGTATTAAAGGACGACTAGCGGTGAGCTCCTACAATGAGCAGTTCTTC.

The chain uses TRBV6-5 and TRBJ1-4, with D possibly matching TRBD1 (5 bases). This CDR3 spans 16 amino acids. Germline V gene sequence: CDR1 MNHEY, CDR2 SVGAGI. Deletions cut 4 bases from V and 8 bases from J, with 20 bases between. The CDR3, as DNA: TGTGCCAGCAGTTCCCGTGCGCGTCAGGGTGGAGAAAAACTGTTTTTT. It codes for CASSSRARQGGEKLFF.

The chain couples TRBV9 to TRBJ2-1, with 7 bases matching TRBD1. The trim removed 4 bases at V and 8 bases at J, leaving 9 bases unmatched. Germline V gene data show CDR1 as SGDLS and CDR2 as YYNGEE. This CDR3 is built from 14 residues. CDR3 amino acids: CASSPGQQLDEQFF. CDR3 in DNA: TGTGCCAGCAGCCCGGGACAGCAATTGGATGAGCAGTTCTTC. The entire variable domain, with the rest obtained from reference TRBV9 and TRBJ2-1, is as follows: DSGVTQTPKHLITATGQRVTLRCSPRSGDLSVYWYQQSLDQGLQFLIQYYNGEERAKGNILERFSAQQFPDLHSELNLSSLELGDSALYFCASSPGQQLDEQFFGPGTRLTVL.

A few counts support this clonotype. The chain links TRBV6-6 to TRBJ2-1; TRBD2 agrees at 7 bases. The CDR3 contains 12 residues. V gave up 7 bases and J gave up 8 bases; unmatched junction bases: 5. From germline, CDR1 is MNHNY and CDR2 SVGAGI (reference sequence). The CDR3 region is CASTHGGYEQFF. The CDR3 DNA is TGTGCCAGCACCCACGGGGGGTATGAGCAGTTCTTC.

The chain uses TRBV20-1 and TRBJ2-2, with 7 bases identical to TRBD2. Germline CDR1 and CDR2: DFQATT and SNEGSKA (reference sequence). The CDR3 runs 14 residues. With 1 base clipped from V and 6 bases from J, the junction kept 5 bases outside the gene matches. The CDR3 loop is CSARGTSIPGELFF. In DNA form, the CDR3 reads TGCAGTGCTAGAGGGACTAGTATCCCCGGGGAGCTGTTTTTT.

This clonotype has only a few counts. The CDR3 DNA follows: TGTGCCACCAGTGATTCCGGGACTAGCGGGAGTATGGATGAGCAGTTCTTC. This codes for CATSDSGTSGSMDEQFF. This chain connects TRBV24-1 to TRBJ2-1; 14 bases fit TRBD2. This CDR3 region has 17 residues. The germline CDR1 and CDR2 sequences are KGHDR and SFDVKD. J was trimmed by 8 bases and V by 2 bases; bases with no gene match: 7.